Sequencing of this T cell receptor beta chain was carried out in a study of blood T cells in healthy people across ages. Study-wide points: TCR beta diversity per million T cells fell roughly linearly with age.

Then a second PCR, running about 6 to 11 cycles, was carried out with a sample-barcoded 5' primer and a J-beta primer mix. Every sample returned 2.5 million or more CDR3-containing paired-end reads. TCRdb analysed the 5' RACE reads with MiXCR anew, one entry per CDR3 protein. Among 1.5 million to 2 million distinct CDR3 sequences listed, roughly a third were seen once. This clonotype was seen many times. As yet, its antigen is unknown. CDR1 is ENHRY, CDR2 SYGVKD, per germline. The V end lost 3 bases, the J end lost 5 bases, and 14 bases lay between the germline ends. The CDR3 contains 14 residues. The V call is TRBV10-3, the J call TRBJ2-7; D could derive from TRBD1 or TRBD2 (5 bases each). This receptor was identified in a woman younger than 45 in good health. Sequenced material: blood. The chain's CDR3 is CAISDRGRDDEQYF. The CDR3 bases are TGTGCCATCAGTGACCGGGGCAGGGACGACGAGCAGTACTTC.